This is a list of T cell receptor beta chains from one sample in a study of shared clonotypes between healthy human individuals. Profiling relied on immunoSEQ multiplex PCR, and the TCRdb table lists in-frame clones only, not all of them. The sample gives 2 million to 2.5 million clones, approximately 96% of which show up once; roughly 0.13% is in the top ten. The sequenced sample was naive CD4+ T cells sorted from blood. The receptors originated from a man younger than 30 in good health. CDR3s include the opening cysteine and the closing phenylalanine or tryptophan. Fields, in order: V gene, D gene, J gene, clone size, CDR3 DNA, CDR3 protein. D genes are given only for firm matches. Size is omitted from some rows. Given values are once, few, many or a class for expanded clones.

TRBV5-4	TRBD1	TRBJ2-7	.	TGTGCCAGCAGCGTTCCGGGACAGGGCTCCTACGAGCAGTACTTC	CASSVPGQGSYEQYF
TRBV5-4	.	TRBJ2-4	.	TGTGCCGCAGAGGACAAAAACATTCAGTACTTC	CAAEDKNIQYF
TRBV19	.	TRBJ1-3	.	TGTGCCAGTAGTACCCCGGTCGGAAACACCATATATTTT	CASSTPVGNTIYF
TRBV28	.	TRBJ1-5	.	TGTGCCAGCAGTTTATTGATAGGGGGGGGCAATCAGCCCCAGCATTTT	CASSLLIGGGNQPQHF
TRBV7-3	TRBD2	TRBJ2-3	.	TGTGCCAGCAGCTTGAACGGCGGGGGGAAAGATACGCAGTATTTT	CASSLNGGGKDTQYF
TRBV2	.	TRBJ1-2	.	TGTGCCAGCAGTGAAGCAAGGGGGGGTTCCGGCTACACCTTC	CASSEARGGSGYTF
TRBV5-1	.	TRBJ1-6	.	TGCGCCAGCAGCTTGGGCCCCACCGGGTCAGGTCCACCCCTCCACTTT	CASSLGPTGSGPPLHF
TRBV5-1	.	TRBJ1-1	once	TGCGCCAGCAGCCTGCGAATTCCGGGACAGAACACTGAAGCTTTCTTT	CASSLRIPGQNTEAFF
TRBV7-9	.	TRBJ2-3	.	TGTGCCAGCAGCTTGGTCGGAAGCACAGATACGCAGTATTTT	CASSLVGSTDTQYF
TRBV6-5	TRBD2	TRBJ2-1	.	TGTGCCAGCAGAACGGGACTAGCCACGAATGAGCAGTTCTTC	CASRTGLATNEQFF
TRBV6-6	.	TRBJ2-7	.	TGTGCCAGCAGAAACGGGCGGGACACCCGCTCCTACGAGCAGTACTTC	CASRNGRDTRSYEQYF
TRBV4-1	TRBD1	TRBJ1-4	.	TGCGCCAGCAGCCAAAAGACAGGGGCGCCCGAAAAACTGTTTTTT	CASSQKTGAPEKLFF
TRBV7-2	.	TRBJ1-2	.	TGTGCCAGCAGCAACCGGGGCAGCCTCAACTATGGCTACACCTTC	CASSNRGSLNYGYTF
TRBV28	TRBD1	TRBJ1-1	.	TGTGCCAGCACTACTGGAGGGACAGGGGGTACTGAAGCTTTCTTT	CASTTGGTGGTEAFF
TRBV7-9	.	TRBJ2-7	.	TGTGCCAGCAGCTACCTGGGGTATGAGCAGTACTTC	CASSYLGYEQYF
TRBV30	.	TRBJ1-1	.	TGTGCCTGGAGTGTAAGGCCCATGGCATTAAGCACTGAAGCTTTCTTT	CAWSVRPMALSTEAFF
TRBV7-2	TRBD1	TRBJ2-1	.	TGTGCCAGCAGCCCACGGACGGGACAGGGGTGGAATGAGCAGTTCTTC	CASSPRTGQGWNEQFF
TRBV14	.	TRBJ2-7	.	TGTGCCAGCAGCCAGGGGAAACTCCCGTGGCGGGAGCAGTACTTC	CASSQGKLPWREQYF
TRBV6-1	.	TRBJ2-7	.	TGTGCCAGCAGAGACCGGGGGCACGCATCCTACGAGCAGTACTTC	CASRDRGHASYEQYF
TRBV28	TRBD1	TRBJ1-5	.	TGTGCCAGCAGTTACCGCCCAGGGGGTAGCAATCAGCCCCAGCATTTT	CASSYRPGGSNQPQHF
TRBV7-9	.	TRBJ2-5	.	TGTGCCAGCAGCTTCCCGGGATTAGAGACCCAGTACTTC	CASSFPGLETQYF
TRBV6-6	.	TRBJ2-7	.	TGTGCCAGCAGGGACAGCCTATCCTACGAGCAGTACTTC	CASRDSLSYEQYF
TRBV28	.	TRBJ1-4	.	TGTGCCAGCAGTTTAGGGGGGGTCGGTGAAAAACTGTTTTTT	CASSLGGVGEKLFF
TRBV5-1	TRBD2	TRBJ2-7	.	TGCGCCAGCAGCTTGGGGACGGGAGGCATCTACGAGCAGTACTTC	CASSLGTGGIYEQYF
TRBV4-1	.	TRBJ2-3	once	TGCGCCAGCAGCCAATCTAAGCCTCTCACAGATACGCAGTATTTT	CASSQSKPLTDTQYF
TRBV19	.	TRBJ2-7	.	TGTGCCAGTAGTAAGTGGGCGGAGGGCGAGCAGTACTTC	CASSKWAEGEQYF
TRBV7-2	TRBD2	TRBJ2-3	once	TGTGCCAGCAGCTTAATGCTAGCGGGAGGGCCAACCACAGATACGCAGTATTTT	CASSLMLAGGPTTDTQYF
TRBV11-2	.	TRBJ1-2	.	TGTGCCAGCAGCTTAGGGCTTCACGGCTACACCTTC	CASSLGLHGYTF
TRBV6-5	.	TRBJ1-3	.	TGTGCCAGCAGTTTGAAGGGCCTCCTCTCTGGAAACACCATATATTTT	CASSLKGLLSGNTIYF
TRBV5-4	TRBD2	TRBJ2-3	once	TGTGCCAGCAGCGCCGGTCTAGCGGGGAGCACAGATACGCAGTATTTT	CASSAGLAGSTDTQYF
TRBV6-5	.	TRBJ2-5	.	TGTGCCAGCAGTTACCCGGGACGGGAAGGAGAGACCCAGTACTTC	CASSYPGREGETQYF
TRBV18	.	TRBJ2-1	.	TGTGCCAGCTCACCAAATCAACAGAGTAATTACAATGAGCAGTTCTTC	CASSPNQQSNYNEQFF
TRBV28	TRBD1	TRBJ1-5	.	TGTGCCAGCAGTTCCTACAGACAGGGGGGTATTATAGGCAATCAGCCCCAGCATTTT	CASSSYRQGGIIGNQPQHF
TRBV7-9	TRBD1	TRBJ1-6	once	TGTGCCAGCAGCACCCGACAGGGAGGCAATTCACCCCTCCACTTT	CASSTRQGGNSPLHF
TRBV27	TRBD2	TRBJ2-5	.	TGTGCCAGCAGTCCAGGGACTAGCGGGAGCGAGACCCAGTACTTC	CASSPGTSGSETQYF
TRBV27	.	TRBJ2-3	.	TGTGCCAGCAGTCTCCCACGGGGGACTGGAGATACGCAGTATTTT	CASSLPRGTGDTQYF
TRBV7-2	.	TRBJ2-7	once	TGTGCCAGCAGCTTAGCGGGGTCCAACGAGCAGTACTTC	CASSLAGSNEQYF